This TCR beta chain stems from a study of CD8 T cells in Susac syndrome. The RNA, roughly 0.45 to 1 ug, was put through reverse transcription using random hexamers. Amplification of TCR beta CDR3 spanned 54 Vbeta and 13 Jbeta via immunoSEQ multiplex PCR. MiXCR, run by TCRdb on the immunoSEQ multiplex PCR reads, gives a single entry per CDR3 protein. Among about 49,000 distinct CDR3 sequences, over 85% were seen once, and the ten largest hold more than 0.45%. The germline V and J ends were trimmed by 3 bases and 4 bases, with 11 bases remaining between them. Germline loops: CDR1 MDHEN, CDR2 SYDVKM. The CDR3 length is 14 residues.

This receptor was identified in a human donor in good health. The genes are TRBV28 and TRBJ2-3; no firm D call. The specimen sequenced was CD8+ T cells from PBMCs. CDR3 amino acids: CASSFAFTPDTQYF. CDR3 in DNA: TGTGCCAGCAGTTTCGCCTTCACACCAGATACGCAGTATTTT.